These T cell receptor beta chains were read from a single sample in a study of Ad26.COV2.S vaccination and SARS-CoV-2 variants. Here immunoSEQ multiplex PCR was the method, and the copy in TCRdb shows in-frame clones only, minus some. The table has about 350,000 clones, about 88% seen once. The material sequenced was peripheral blood, taken in a trial of Ad26.COV2.S vaccine versus placebo. These receptors were taken from a person aged 18-65 years who received the Ad26.COV2.S COVID-19 vaccine or a placebo. The CDR3 runs from the conserved cysteine through the conserved F or W. Each record gives: J gene, V gene, D gene, CDR3 protein. A D gene is named only where the DNA matches it firmly.

>TRBJ1-1|TRBV6-6|-
CAVAMSGSEAFF
>TRBJ2-3|TRBV7-3|-
CASGDTQYF
>TRBJ2-5|TRBV28|-
CASSFDEGKETQYF
>TRBJ1-3|TRBV29-1|-
CSVDGAGPGGYSGNTIYF
>TRBJ2-1|TRBV5-1|TRBD2
CASSSLALGNEQFF
>TRBJ2-6|TRBV4-2|-
CASSQDSFSGANVLTF
>TRBJ1-2|TRBV19|-
CASSISLGRVGANYGYTF
>TRBJ1-2|TRBV4-2|-
CASSQERVGSYGYTF
>TRBJ2-7|TRBV5-1|TRBD1
CASSLVWDRVLEQYF
>TRBJ1-5|TRBV18|-
CASSPATAPIGPQHF
>TRBJ2-7|TRBV5-1|-
CASSVGTFSSYEQYF
>TRBJ2-2|TRBV5-4|-
CASKNGTGVADTGELFF
>TRBJ1-1|TRBV3-1/TRBV3-2|-
CASSQQTNTEAFF
>TRBJ2-3|TRBV7-9|-
CASSSITDTQYF
>TRBJ2-7|TRBV30|-
CAWGITSGTQYF
>TRBJ1-5|TRBV3-1/TRBV3-2|-
CASSQMRSGNQPQHF
>TRBJ1-3|TRBV19|-
CASSPGLGNTIYF
>TRBJ2-1|TRBV6-4|TRBD2
CASSDSTGLGLNEQFF
>TRBJ2-1|TRBV19|-
CASSISPSESFGEQFF
>TRBJ2-3|TRBV6-2/TRBV6-3|-
CASSLWGTTSTDTQYF
>TRBJ2-3|TRBV24-1|-
CATSDHPEGRGTDTQYF
>TRBJ2-1|TRBV4-2|TRBD2
CASSQETSGRNNEQFF
>TRBJ1-1|TRBV7-9|-
CASSLTNTEAFF
>TRBJ2-3|TRBV7-3|TRBD1
CASSQRQGGTDTQYF
>TRBJ2-5|TRBV7-9|-
CASSPGSGAQTQYF